This T cell receptor beta chain derives from a study of PD-1 blockade in classical Hodgkin lymphoma. Findings and limits, study-wide: Only CD4+ TCR diversity, not CD8+, had risen significantly by C4D1. Diminished baseline TCR diversity has been reported in newly diagnosed patients relative to healthy donors.

Libraries were prepared by immunoSEQ multiplex PCR; TCRdb keeps only in-frame clonotypes and omits some of them. The sample carries 17,000 or so clones, around 80% recorded once. With regard to this clone: What it binds is not known.

The patients all showed relapse after autologous stem cell transplantation, while their brentuximab vedotin exposure varied. The clonotype was recovered from a human donor with classical Hodgkin lymphoma. The sample in question was peripheral blood mononuclear cells (PBMCs), obtained at baseline.

This CDR3 is CAWSVKGRGSGNTIYF. CDR3 in DNA: TGTGCCTGGAGTGTAAAGGGTCGGGGCTCTGGAAACACCATATATTTT. This chain joins TRBV30 and TRBJ1-3; D gene uncertain. Trimming removed 0 bases at V and 0 bases at J, with 12 bases between. The germline V gene encodes CDR1 GTSNPN and CDR2 SVGIG (reference sequence). This CDR3 is 16 amino acids long.